The 8 T cell receptor beta chains listed next were all sequenced from one sample in a study of blood T cell repertoires in COVID-19. Data came from immunoSEQ multiplex PCR; TCRdb stores just in-frame clones and leaves some out. The sample shows 250,000 to 350,000 clones, 87% of them seen only once. The specimen sequenced was PBMCs or T cells enriched from blood (not recorded which). The receptors shown here come from a woman aged 30 to 39 who had recovered from COVID-19.

The V gene is TRBV7-9, the J gene TRBJ2-7, with TRBD2 matching 14 bases. This CDR3 has 18 residues. The V gene end was trimmed by 4 bases and the J gene end by 1 base; junction bases not matched to a gene: 9. CDR1 is SEHNR, CDR2 FQNEAQ, per germline (reference sequence). CDR3 sequence: CASSSRLAGGPGSYEQYF. Here the CDR3 DNA reads TGTGCCAGCAGCTCCCGACTAGCGGGGGGGCCGGGGTCCTACGAGCAGTACTTC.

The V and J genes are TRBV7-2 and TRBJ1-6; D is perhaps TRBD1 (5 bases). The CDR3 is made up of 14 amino acids. Germline CDR1 is SGHTA and CDR2 is FQGNSA. Trimming cost V 3 bases and J 8 bases, with 11 bases left between them. In DNA, the CDR3 is TGTGCCAGCAGCTTCCAGGGATTGTATTCACCCCTCCACTTT. Protein: CASSFQGLYSPLHF.

This chain connects TRBV29-1 to TRBJ2-3, with D uncertain. This CDR3 is 13 amino acids long. V was shortened by 4 bases and J by 2 bases, with 10 bases between the two germline ends. Germline V gene lookup returns CDR1 SQVTM and CDR2 ANQGSEA. Written as DNA, the CDR3 is TGCAGCGTTGTTCAAGACACCACAGATACGCAGTATTTT. This codes for CSVVQDTTDTQYF.

The rearrangement links TRBV27 to TRBJ1-2, with D maybe TRBD1 (5 bases). The CDR3 is 15 amino acids. Germline assignment: CDR1 MNHEY and CDR2 SMNVEV (reference sequence). The V end was cut by 3 bases, the J end by 4 bases, with 15 bases between. CDR3 in DNA: TGTGCCAGCAGTTTTGGCAGGGATTATGGCTATGGCTACACCTTC. Amino acid sequence: CASSFGRDYGYGYTF.

The chain has TRBV18 and TRBJ1-5, with D perhaps matching TRBD1 (5 bases). CDR3 size: 13 residues. The ends were cut back, 5 bases at V and 4 bases at J, with 9 bases in the middle. Germline V gene lookup returns CDR1 KGHSH and CDR2 LQKENI. In nucleotides, the CDR3 is TGTGCCAGCTCAGGAGGGGATAATCAGCCCCAGCATTTT. Translating it yields CASSGGDNQPQHF.

This chain links TRBV6-5 with TRBJ2-5; TRBD1 agrees at 10 bases. CDR1 MNHEY and CDR2 SVGAGI come from the germline V gene. Germline trimming cut 6 bases from V and 4 bases from J; bases unmatched to any gene: 5. CDR3 length equals 14 residues. The CDR3 sequence is CASRRQGAPETQYF. As DNA, the CDR3 is TGTGCCAGCAGAAGACAGGGGGCCCCAGAGACCCAGTACTTC.

This chain connects TRBV29-1 to TRBJ2-1; D may be TRBD2 (7 bases). The CDR3 runs to 12 residues. V was pared by 3 bases and J by 9 bases, with 12 bases between. Germline CDR1 is SQVTM and CDR2 is ANQGSEA. CDR3 in amino acids: CSVDLGGREQFF. The CDR3 coding sequence is TGCAGCGTTGATCTCGGGGGGCGTGAGCAGTTCTTC.

V gene TRBV5-1 combines with J gene TRBJ1-5; 7 bases line up with TRBD1. Per germline, CDR1 SGHRS and CDR2 YFSETQ. The length of the CDR3 is 14 residues. Unmatched junction bases numbered 6, after V lost 5 bases and J lost 4 bases. The CDR3 DNA reads TGCGCCAGCAGGCCCGGGACAGAGAATCAGCCCCAGCATTTT. This sequence encodes CASRPGTENQPQHF.